This T cell receptor beta chain was captured in a study of blood T cell repertoires in COVID-19. Study information: T cells, B-cell-depleted T cells, or PBMCs supplied cDNA or gDNA.

In the original analysis: The authors estimated nucleated cell counts from reference gene primer amplification. The method was immunoSEQ multiplex PCR; TCRdb's version includes in-frame clones alone and lacks a portion of them. V, J and clone size derive from that table, while D and trimming were established from the DNA sequence. There are about 26,000 clones in the sample; 92% occur only once, and about 2% lies in the top ten. Sequences were obtained from peripheral blood. The clonotype originates from a human donor in a cohort sampled during active COVID-19.

The CDR3 coding sequence is TGTGCCAGCAGTTCCACGGGACAGGGCTACAATGGCTACACCTTC. It codes for CASSSTGQGYNGYTF. J is TRBJ1-2 and V is TRBV28, with 9 positions matching TRBD1. The CDR3 runs 15 residues. V lost 4 bases and J lost 6; bases outside the gene matches: 9. CDR1 and CDR2 (germline): MDHEN, SYDVKM.